This T cell receptor (beta chain) was obtained from a study of cytotoxic CD8 clonotypes in ibrutinib-treated CLL. With sequencing, the targeted depth ranged from 1 in 200,000 to 1 in 1 million T cells. Method: immunoSEQ multiplex PCR; TCRdb's copy keeps in-frame clones and lacks some. The repertoire holds about 150,000 clones, with around 80% as singletons. The CDR3 has 13 residues. Germline lookup yields CDR1 SGHDN and CDR2 FVKESK. Trimming stripped 6 bases from V and 7 bases from J, with 15 bases between. The sequences come from PBMCs, collected after 12 months of ibrutinib treatment. The chain employs TRBV14 and TRBJ2-5; D uncertain. The clonotype was recovered from a human donor with chronic lymphocytic leukemia. The CDR3: CASSLQSRVTQYF. The CDR3 bases are TGTGCCAGCAGTCTCCAAAGTCGAGTGACCCAGTACTTC.